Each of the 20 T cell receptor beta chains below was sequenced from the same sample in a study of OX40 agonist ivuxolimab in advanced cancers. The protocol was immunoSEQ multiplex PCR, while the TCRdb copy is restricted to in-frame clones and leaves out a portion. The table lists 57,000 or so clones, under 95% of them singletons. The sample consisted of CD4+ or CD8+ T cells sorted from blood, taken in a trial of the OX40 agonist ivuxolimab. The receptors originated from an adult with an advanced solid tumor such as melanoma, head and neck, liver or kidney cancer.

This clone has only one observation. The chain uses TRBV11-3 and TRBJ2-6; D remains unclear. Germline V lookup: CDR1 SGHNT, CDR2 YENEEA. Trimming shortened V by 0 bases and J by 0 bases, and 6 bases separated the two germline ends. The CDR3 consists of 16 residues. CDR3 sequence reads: CASSLDSLSGANVLTF. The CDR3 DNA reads TGTGCCAGCAGCTTAGATAGTCTCTCTGGGGCCAACGTCCTGACTTTC.

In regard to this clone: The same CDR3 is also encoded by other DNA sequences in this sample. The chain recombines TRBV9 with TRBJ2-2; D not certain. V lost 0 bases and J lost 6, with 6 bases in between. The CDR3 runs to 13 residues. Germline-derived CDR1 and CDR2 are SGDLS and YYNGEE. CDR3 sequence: CASSVDLAGELFF. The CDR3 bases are TGTGCCAGCAGCGTAGATCTAGCCGGGGAGCTGTTTTTT.

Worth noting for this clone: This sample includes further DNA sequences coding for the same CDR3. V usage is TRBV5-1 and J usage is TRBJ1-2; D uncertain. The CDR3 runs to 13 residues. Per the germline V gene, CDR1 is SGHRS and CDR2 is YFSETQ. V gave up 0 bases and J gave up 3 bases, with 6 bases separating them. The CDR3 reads CASSLAGDYGYTF. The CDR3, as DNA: TGCGCCAGCAGCTTGGCCGGGGACTATGGCTACACCTTC.

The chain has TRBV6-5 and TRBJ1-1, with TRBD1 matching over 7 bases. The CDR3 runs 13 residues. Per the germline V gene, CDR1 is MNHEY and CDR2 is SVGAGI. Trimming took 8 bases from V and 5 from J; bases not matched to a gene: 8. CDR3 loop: CASETGSGTEAFF. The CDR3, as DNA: TGTGCCAGCGAGACAGGGTCGGGAACTGAAGCTTTCTTT.

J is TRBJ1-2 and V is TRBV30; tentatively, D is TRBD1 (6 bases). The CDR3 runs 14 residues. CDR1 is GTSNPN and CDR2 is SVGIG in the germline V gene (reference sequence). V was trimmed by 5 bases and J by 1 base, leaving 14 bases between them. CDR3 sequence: CAWGGDTHNYGYTF. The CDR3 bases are TGTGCCTGGGGGGGGGACACCCATAACTATGGCTACACCTTC.

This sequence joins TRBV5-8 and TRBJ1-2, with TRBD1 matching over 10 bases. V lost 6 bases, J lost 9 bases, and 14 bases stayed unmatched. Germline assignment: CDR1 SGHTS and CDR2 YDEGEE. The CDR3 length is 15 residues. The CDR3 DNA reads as TGTGCCAGCATCCAGACAGGGGGCAATCTCCGTAGCTACACCTTC. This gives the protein CASIQTGGNLRSYTF.

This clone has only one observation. The CDR3 sequence: CASSLYKGVYGYTF. In DNA form, the CDR3 reads TGTGCCAGCAGTTTATATAAGGGCGTCTATGGCTACACCTTC. This chain joins TRBV27 and TRBJ1-2; D unresolved. The CDR3 is 14 amino acids. The germline V gene has CDR1 MNHEY and CDR2 SMNVEV (reference sequence). Trimming took off 1 base at V and 4 bases at J, with 10 bases between the two ends.

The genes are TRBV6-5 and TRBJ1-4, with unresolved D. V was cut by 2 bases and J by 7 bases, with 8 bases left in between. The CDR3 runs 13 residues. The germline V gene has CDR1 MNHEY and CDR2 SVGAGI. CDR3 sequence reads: CASSYRKSEKLFF. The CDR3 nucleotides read TGTGCCAGCAGTTACAGGAAAAGTGAAAAACTGTTTTTT.

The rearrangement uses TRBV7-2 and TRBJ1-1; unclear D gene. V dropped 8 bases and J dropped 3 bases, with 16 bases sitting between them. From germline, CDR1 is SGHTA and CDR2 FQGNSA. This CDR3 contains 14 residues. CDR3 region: CASGPGVGYTEAFF. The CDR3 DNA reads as TGTGCCAGCGGGCCCGGGGTCGGGTACACTGAAGCTTTCTTT.

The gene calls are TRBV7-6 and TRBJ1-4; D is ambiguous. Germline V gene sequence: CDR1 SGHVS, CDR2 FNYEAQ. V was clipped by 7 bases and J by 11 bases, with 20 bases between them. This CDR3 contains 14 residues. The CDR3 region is CASTEDVQRKKLFF. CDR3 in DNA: TGTGCCAGCACCGAGGATGTACAGAGAAAGAAACTGTTTTTT.

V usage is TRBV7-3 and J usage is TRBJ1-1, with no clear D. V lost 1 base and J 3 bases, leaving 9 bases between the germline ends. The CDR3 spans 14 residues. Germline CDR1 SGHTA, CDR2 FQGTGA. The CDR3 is CASSLRPADTEAFF. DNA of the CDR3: TGTGCCAGCAGCTTAAGGCCGGCGGACACTGAAGCTTTCTTT.

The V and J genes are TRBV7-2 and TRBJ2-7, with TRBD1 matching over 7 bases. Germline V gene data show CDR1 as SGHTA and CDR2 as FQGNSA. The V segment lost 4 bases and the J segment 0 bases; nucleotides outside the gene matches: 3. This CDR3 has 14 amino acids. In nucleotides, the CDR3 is TGTGCCAGCAGCTCCAGGGGGAGCTCCTACGAGCAGTACTTC. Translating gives CASSSRGSSYEQYF.

CDR3 sequence: CASSQASGRAYTQYF. In DNA form, the CDR3 reads TGCGCCAGCAGCCAAGCTAGCGGGAGGGCCTATACGCAGTATTTT. The chain links TRBV5-1 to TRBJ2-3, with 12 positions matching TRBD2. Germline CDR1 reads SGHRS; CDR2 reads YFSETQ. The ends lost 4 bases at V and 7 bases at J; junction bases unmatched: 7. The length of the CDR3 is 15 residues.

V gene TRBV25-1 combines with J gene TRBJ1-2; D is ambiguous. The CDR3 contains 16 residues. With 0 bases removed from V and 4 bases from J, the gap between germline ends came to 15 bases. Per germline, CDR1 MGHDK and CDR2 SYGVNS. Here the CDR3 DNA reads TGTGCCAGCAGTGAATACCGGTCACAGACGGGCTATGGCTACACCTTC. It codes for CASSEYRSQTGYGYTF.

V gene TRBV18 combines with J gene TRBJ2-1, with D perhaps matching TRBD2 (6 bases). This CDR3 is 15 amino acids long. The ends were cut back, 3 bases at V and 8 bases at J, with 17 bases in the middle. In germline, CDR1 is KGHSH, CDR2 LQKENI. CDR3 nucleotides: TGTGCCAGCTCACCTGTCACGTCCGGGAGAGATGAGCAGTTCTTC. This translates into CASSPVTSGRDEQFF.

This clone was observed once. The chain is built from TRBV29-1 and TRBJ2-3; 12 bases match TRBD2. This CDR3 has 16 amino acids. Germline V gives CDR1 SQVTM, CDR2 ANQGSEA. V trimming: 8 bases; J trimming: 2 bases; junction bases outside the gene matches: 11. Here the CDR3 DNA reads TGCAGCATCCCAAGGACTAGCGGGACCCACACAGATACGCAGTATTTT. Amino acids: CSIPRTSGTHTDTQYF.

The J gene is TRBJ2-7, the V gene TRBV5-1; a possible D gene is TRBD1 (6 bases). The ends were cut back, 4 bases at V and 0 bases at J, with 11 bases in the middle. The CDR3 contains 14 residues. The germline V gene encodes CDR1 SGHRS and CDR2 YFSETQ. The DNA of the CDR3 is TGCGCCAGCAGCACCCGACAGGTCTCCTACGAGCAGTACTTC. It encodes CASSTRQVSYEQYF.

As DNA, the CDR3 is TGTGCCATCAGTGGGGGACTAGCGGGAGTAGATACGCAGTATTTT. Protein sequence: CAISGGLAGVDTQYF. The chain joins TRBV10-3 to TRBJ2-3, with TRBD2 matching over 14 bases. The V and J ends lost 4 bases and 5 bases, in that order; junction bases with no gene match: 2. Germline values: CDR1 ENHRY, CDR2 SYGVKD. The CDR3 is 15 amino acids.

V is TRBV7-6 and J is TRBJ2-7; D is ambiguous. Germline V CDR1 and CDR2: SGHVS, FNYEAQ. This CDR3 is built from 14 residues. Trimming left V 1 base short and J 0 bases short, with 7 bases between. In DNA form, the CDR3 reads TGTGCCAGCAGCTTAGAGTACAGCTCCTACGAGCAGTACTTC. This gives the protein CASSLEYSSYEQYF.

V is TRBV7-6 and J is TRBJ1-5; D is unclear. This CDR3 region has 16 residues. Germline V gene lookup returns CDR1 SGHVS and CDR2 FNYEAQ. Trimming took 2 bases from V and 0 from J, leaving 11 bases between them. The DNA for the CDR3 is TGTGCCAGCAGCTTAAATGTGGATTCTAGCAATCAGCCCCAGCATTTT. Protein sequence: CASSLNVDSSNQPQHF. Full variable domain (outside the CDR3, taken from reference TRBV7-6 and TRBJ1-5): GAGVSQSPRYKVTKRGQDVALRCDPISGHVSLYWYRQALGQGPEFLTYFNYEAQQDKSGLPNDRFSAERPEGSISTLTIQRTEQRDSAMYRCASSLNVDSSNQPQHFGDGTRLSIL.